What follows is one TCR beta chain and its context. Its antigen is not known. The data stem from a study of primary melanoma T cells and metastatic recurrence. Turning to the study itself: These T2 to T4 primary melanomas had thickness greater than 1 mm. Overall study findings and caveats: Tumor T-cell fraction reportedly predicted progression-free survival independently. A T-cell-mediated antitumor response in primary melanoma was only suggested.

This CDR3 spans 16 amino acids. Per germline, CDR1 SGHNT and CDR2 YENEEA. V dropped 4 bases and J dropped 0 bases, with 12 bases sitting between them. Here immunoSEQ multiplex PCR was the method, and the copy in TCRdb shows in-frame clones only, minus some. Among about 120 clones listed, around 90% were seen once. The chain carries TRBV11-3 and TRBJ2-2; D is perhaps TRBD2 (5 bases). The sequence derives from a human donor with melanoma. Sequences were obtained from melanoma tumor tissue. The DNA of the CDR3 is TGTGCCAGCAGCTCACGGGGTGCCTCGAACACCGGGGAGCTGTTTTTT. Encoded protein: CASSSRGASNTGELFF.